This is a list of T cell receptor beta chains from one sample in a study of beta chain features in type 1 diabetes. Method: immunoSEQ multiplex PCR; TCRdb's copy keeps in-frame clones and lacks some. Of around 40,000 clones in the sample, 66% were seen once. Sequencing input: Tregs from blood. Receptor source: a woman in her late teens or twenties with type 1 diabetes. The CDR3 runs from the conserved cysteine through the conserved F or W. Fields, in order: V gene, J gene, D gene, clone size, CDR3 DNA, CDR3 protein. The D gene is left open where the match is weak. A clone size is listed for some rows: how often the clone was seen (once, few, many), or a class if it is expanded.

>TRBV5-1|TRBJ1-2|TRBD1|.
TGCGCCAGCAGCGAAGTTCATACAGGGGGAGCTGTCTATGGCTACACCTTC
CASSEVHTGGAVYGYTF
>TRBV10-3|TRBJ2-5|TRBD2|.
TGTGCCATCGGCCCAGCGGGACCCAGCGTCGGGACCCAGTACTTC
CAIGPAGPSVGTQYF
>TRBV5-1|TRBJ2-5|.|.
TGCGCCAGCAGCGATCCTCAGGCGGGTCGAGTGGACCAGTACTTC
CASSDPQAGRVDQYF
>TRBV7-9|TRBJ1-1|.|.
TGTGCCAGCAGCTTAGTGGCAGGCCCCGGCACTGAAGCTTTCTTT
CASSLVAGPGTEAFF
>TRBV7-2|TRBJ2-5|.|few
TGTGCCAGCAGCTCTAACACCGGGACAAGTGGGGAGACCCAGTACTTC
CASSSNTGTSGETQYF
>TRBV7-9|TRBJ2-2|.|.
TGTGCCAGCAGCTTCTCGACAGTTTCTCTCGCCGGGGAGCTGTTTTTT
CASSFSTVSLAGELFF
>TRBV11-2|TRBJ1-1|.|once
TGTGCCAGCAGCTTCATCAACACTGAAGCTTTCTTT
CASSFINTEAFF
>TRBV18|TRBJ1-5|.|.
TGTGCCAGCTCACCCAATGCAGGAAGAAAACAGCCCCAGCATTTT
CASSPNAGRKQPQHF
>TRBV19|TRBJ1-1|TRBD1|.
TGTGCCAGTAGTCTCTCCCCCGGGACAGAGCGTCGCACTGAAGCTTTCTTT
CASSLSPGTERRTEAFF
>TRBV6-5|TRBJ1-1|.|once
TGTGCCAGCAGCCGACGTAACAGAATGAACACTGAAGCTTTCTTT
CASSRRNRMNTEAFF
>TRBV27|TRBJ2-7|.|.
TGTGCCAGCAGTTTATCCCGGACAGCCTACGAGCAGTACTTC
CASSLSRTAYEQYF
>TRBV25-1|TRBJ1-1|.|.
TGTGCCAGCAGTGAATACGGGGAAATCGCAGCTTTCTTT
CASSEYGEIAAFF
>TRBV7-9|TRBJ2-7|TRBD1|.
TGTGCCAGCAGCTCACCGGGACAGGGACGACGGCAGTACTTC
CASSSPGQGRRQYF
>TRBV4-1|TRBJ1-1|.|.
TGCGCCAGCAGCCAAGCAGGGTCAATGTGGTCTGAAGCTTTCTTT
CASSQAGSMWSEAFF
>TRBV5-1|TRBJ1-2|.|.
TGCGCCAGCGCGTCCCGGGGGGTCTACACCTTC
CASASRGVYTF
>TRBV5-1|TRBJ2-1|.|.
TGCGCCAGCAGAGAAGCTTACAATGAGCAGTTCTTC
CASREAYNEQFF
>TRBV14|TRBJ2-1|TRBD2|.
TGTGCCAGCAGCCAGACTAGCGGGGGGACGACCAGATACAATGAGCAGTTCTTC
CASSQTSGGTTRYNEQFF
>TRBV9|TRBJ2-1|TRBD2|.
TGTGCCAGCAGCGTCGGACTAGAAGACAATGAGCAGTTCTTC
CASSVGLEDNEQFF
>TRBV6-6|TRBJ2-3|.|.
TGTGCCAGCAGTTCGGGAGTCACTACTAGCACAGATACGCAGTATTTT
CASSSGVTTSTDTQYF
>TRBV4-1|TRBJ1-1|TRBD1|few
TGCGCCAGCAGCCCGACAGGGGCCCCTCGGGACACTGAAGCTTTCTTT
CASSPTGAPRDTEAFF
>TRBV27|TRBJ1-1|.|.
TGTGCCAGCAGTTTTGGGCAGGGTGAAGCTTTCTTT
CASSFGQGEAFF
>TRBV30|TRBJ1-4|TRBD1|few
TGTGCCTGGAGAGACAGGGGAAATGAAAAACTGTTTTTT
CAWRDRGNEKLFF
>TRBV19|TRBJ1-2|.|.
TGTGCCAGTAGTATGTCAGGACTCCTCGGCTACACCTTC
CASSMSGLLGYTF
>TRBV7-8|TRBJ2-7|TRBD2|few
TGTGCCAGCAGCTTATTTCAGAGACCGGGACTAGCCTACGAGCAGTACTTC
CASSLFQRPGLAYEQYF
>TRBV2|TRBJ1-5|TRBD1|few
TGTGCCAGCAGTACGGACAGGTTTGGCAATCAGCCCCAGCATTTT
CASSTDRFGNQPQHF
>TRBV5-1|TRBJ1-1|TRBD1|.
TGCGCCAGTACGGGGGGGACAGTCACTGAAGCTTTCTTT
CASTGGTVTEAFF
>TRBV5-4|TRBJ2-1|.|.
TGTGCCAGCAGCCCTAGCGCTAACTCCTACAATGAGCAGTTCTTC
CASSPSANSYNEQFF
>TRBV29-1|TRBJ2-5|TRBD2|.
TGCAGCCCCCAACTAGCGGGAGATCGCCTGGGATTTCTGGAGACCCAGTACTTC
CSPQLAGDRLGFLETQYF
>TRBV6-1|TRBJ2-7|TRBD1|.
TGTGCCAGCAGTGACAGGACAGGGACCTACGAGCAGTACTTC
CASSDRTGTYEQYF
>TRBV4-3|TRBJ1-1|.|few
TGCGCCAGCAGCCAAACGTTGGGGCCTGAAGCTTTCTTT
CASSQTLGPEAFF
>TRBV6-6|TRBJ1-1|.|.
TGTGCCAGCAGTTACTCCGACAGGCCCACTGAAGCTTTCTTT
CASSYSDRPTEAFF
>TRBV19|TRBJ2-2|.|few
TGTGCCAGTAATTCCCGGGGGTTGAACACCGGGGAGCTGTTTTTT
CASNSRGLNTGELFF
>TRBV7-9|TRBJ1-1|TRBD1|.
TGTGCCAGCAGCCCGCGGGTCGGGACAGGGCCCGGGAGGACTGAAGCTTTCTTT
CASSPRVGTGPGRTEAFF
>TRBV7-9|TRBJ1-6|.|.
TGTGCCAGCAGCACGCCCCCGGGGGGGGCTGATTCACCCCTCCACTTT
CASSTPPGGADSPLHF
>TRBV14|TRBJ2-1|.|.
TGTGCCAGCAGCCAAGATGGGCACACTTACGAGTTCTTC
CASSQDGHTYEFF
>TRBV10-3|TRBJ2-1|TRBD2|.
TGTGCCATCAGCGACCAAACTCTAGCGGGAGGTCACAATGAGCAGTTCTTC
CAISDQTLAGGHNEQFF
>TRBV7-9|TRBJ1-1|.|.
TGTGCCAGCAGCCCCCTCGGTGGGCATACTGAAGCTTTCTTT
CASSPLGGHTEAFF
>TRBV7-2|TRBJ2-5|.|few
TGTGCCAGCAGCTTATTCCCGGGCCAAGAGACCCAGTACTTC
CASSLFPGQETQYF
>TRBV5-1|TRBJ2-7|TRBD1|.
TGCGCCAGCAGCCCAAGGGGACAGACCTCCTACGAGCAGTACTTC
CASSPRGQTSYEQYF
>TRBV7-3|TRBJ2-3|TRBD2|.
TGTGCCAGCAGCCCCCGAACTAGCGGGGGCGAGGATACGCAGTATTTT
CASSPRTSGGEDTQYF
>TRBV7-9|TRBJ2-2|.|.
TGTGCCAGCAGCTTAATTGAGGCCACCGGGGAGCTGTTTTTT
CASSLIEATGELFF
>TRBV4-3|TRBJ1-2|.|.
TGCGCCAGCAGCCCTTCGGCGGTGAACTATGGCTACACCTTC
CASSPSAVNYGYTF
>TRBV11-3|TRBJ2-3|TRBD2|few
TGTGCCAGCAGCCCCTCTAGCGGGGGGGCTAGCACAGATACGCAGTATTTT
CASSPSSGGASTDTQYF
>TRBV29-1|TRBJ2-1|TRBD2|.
TGCAGCGGGGCGGCTAGCGGAGCTAGCTCCTACAATGAGCAGTTCTTC
CSGAASGASSYNEQFF
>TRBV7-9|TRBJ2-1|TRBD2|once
TGTGCCAGCAGCCCGACTAGCGGGGGGCCGGATGAGCAGTTCTTC
CASSPTSGGPDEQFF